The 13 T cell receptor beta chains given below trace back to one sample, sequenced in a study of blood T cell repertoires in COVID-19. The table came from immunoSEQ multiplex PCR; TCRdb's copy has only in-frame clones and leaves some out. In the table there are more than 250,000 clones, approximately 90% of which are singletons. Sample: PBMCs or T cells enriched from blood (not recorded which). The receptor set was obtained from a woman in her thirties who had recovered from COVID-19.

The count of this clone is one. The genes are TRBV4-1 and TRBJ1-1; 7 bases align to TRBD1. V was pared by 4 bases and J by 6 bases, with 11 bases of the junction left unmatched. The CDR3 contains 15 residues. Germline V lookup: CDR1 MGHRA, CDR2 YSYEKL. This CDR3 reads CASSLRSDRRPEAFF. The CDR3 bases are TGCGCCAGCAGCCTCAGATCGGACAGGCGCCCTGAAGCTTTCTTT.

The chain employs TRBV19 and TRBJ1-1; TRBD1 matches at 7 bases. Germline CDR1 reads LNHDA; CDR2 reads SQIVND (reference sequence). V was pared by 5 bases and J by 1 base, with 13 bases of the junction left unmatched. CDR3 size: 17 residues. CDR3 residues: CASSQTPSRQGNTEAFF. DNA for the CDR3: TGTGCCAGTAGTCAAACACCCTCTAGACAGGGGAACACTGAAGCTTTCTTT.

The CDR3, as DNA: TGTGCCAGCAGAGAGATCTACGAGCAGTACTTC. Its protein product is CASREIYEQYF. The chain uses TRBV25-1 and TRBJ2-7; D remains ambiguous. The CDR3 consists of 11 residues. V dropped 6 bases and J dropped 3 bases, with 6 bases sitting between them. Germline V gene lookup returns CDR1 MGHDK and CDR2 SYGVNS.

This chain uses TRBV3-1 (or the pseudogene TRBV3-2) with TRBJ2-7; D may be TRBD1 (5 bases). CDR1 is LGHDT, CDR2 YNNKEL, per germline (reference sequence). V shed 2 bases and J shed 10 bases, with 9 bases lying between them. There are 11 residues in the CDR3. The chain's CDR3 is CASSQQQVQYF. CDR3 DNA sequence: TGTGCCAGCAGCCAACAACAGGTACAGTACTTC.

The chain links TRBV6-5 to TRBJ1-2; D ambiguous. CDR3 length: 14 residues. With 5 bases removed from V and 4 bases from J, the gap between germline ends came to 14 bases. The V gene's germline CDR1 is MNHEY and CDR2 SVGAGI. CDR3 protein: CASSRSKISYGYTF. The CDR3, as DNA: TGTGCCAGCAGTCGCTCTAAAATATCCTATGGCTACACCTTC.

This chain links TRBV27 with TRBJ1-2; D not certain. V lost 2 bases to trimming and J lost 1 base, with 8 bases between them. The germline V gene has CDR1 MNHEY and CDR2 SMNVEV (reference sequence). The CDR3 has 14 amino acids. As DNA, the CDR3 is TGTGCCAGCAGTTTAGGGCAGTTTAACTATGGCTACACCTTC. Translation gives CASSLGQFNYGYTF.

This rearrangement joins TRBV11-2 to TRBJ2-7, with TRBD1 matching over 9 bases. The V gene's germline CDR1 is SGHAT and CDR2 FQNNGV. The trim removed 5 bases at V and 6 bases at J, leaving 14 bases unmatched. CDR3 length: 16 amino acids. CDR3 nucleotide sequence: TGTGCCAGCAGCCACGACAGGGGACAGGGATTCTCCGAGCAGTACTTC. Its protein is CASSHDRGQGFSEQYF.

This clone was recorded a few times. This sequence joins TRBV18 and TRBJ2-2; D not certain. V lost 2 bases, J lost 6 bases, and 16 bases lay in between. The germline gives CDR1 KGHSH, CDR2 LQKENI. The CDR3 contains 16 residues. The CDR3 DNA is TGTGCCAGCTCACCAGCATCAGGTCTTACGGCCGGGGAGCTGTTTTTT. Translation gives CASSPASGLTAGELFF.

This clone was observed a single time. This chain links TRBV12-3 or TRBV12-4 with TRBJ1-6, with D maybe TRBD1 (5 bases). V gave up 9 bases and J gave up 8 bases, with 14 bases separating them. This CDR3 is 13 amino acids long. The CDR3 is CASSTDEDSPLHF. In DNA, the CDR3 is TGTGCCAGTTCGACAGATGAGGATTCACCCCTCCACTTT.

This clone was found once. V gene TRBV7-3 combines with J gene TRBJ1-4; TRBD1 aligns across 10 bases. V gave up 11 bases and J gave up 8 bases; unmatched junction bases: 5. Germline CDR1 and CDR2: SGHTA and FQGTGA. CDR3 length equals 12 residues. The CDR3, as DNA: TGTGCCGTCGGGACAGGGGAAGAAAAACTGTTTTTT. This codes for CAVGTGEEKLFF.

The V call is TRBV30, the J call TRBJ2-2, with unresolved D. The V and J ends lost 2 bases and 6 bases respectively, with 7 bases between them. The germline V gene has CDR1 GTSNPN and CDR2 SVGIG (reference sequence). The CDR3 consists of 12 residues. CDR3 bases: TGTGCCTGGAGTCCTCCCCCCGGGGAGCTGTTTTTT. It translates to CAWSPPPGELFF. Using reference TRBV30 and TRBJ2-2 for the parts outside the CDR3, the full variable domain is SQTIHQWPATLVQPVGSPLSLECTVEGTSNPNLYWYRQAAGRGLQLLFYSVGIGQISSEVPQNLSASRPQDRQFILSSKKLLLSDSGFYLCAWSPPPGELFFGEGSRLTVL.

CDR3 sequence reads: CASSLVLAGGKVGETQYF. For the CDR3, the DNA is TGTGCCAGCAGCTTAGTCCTAGCGGGGGGAAAGGTTGGAGAGACCCAGTACTTC. This chain connects TRBV11-2 to TRBJ2-5; TRBD2 matches at 11 bases. J gave up 4 bases and V 1 base, and 11 bases lay outside the gene matches. The CDR3 spans 18 residues. Germline CDR1 reads SGHAT; CDR2 reads FQNNGV.

The CDR3 region is CASSPRQGWTYEQYF. CDR3 coding DNA: TGTGCCAGCAGTCCCCGACAGGGTTGGACCTACGAGCAGTACTTC. V is TRBV6-2 or TRBV6-3 and J is TRBJ2-7; TRBD1 aligns across 7 bases. The CDR3 runs 15 residues. V gave up 5 bases and J gave up 2 bases; unmatched junction bases: 9. From germline, CDR1 is MNHEY and CDR2 SVGEGT.